Shown below are 25 T cell receptor beta chains from a single sample sequenced in a study of shared clonotypes between healthy human individuals. Sequencing used immunoSEQ multiplex PCR; TCRdb keeps in-frame clones, though not all of them. The data contain approximately 2.5 million clones, 85% to 95% of them singletons. Sequencing used naive CD4+ T cells sorted from blood. Indicated subset: CD45RA+ positively selected. The receptors were gathered from a man aged 18-30 years in good health.

The chain joins TRBV7-2 to TRBJ2-1, with D possibly being TRBD1 or TRBD2 (5 bases each). Trimming shortened V by 6 bases and J by 5 bases, and 11 bases separated the two germline ends. Germline CDR1 reads SGHTA; CDR2 reads FQGNSA. The CDR3 is 13 residues long. This chain's CDR3 is CASRRGVDNEQFF. As DNA, the CDR3 is TGTGCCAGCAGGAGGGGCGTTGACAATGAGCAGTTCTTC.

This chain joins TRBV6-6 and TRBJ2-3; D is unclear. Trimming stripped 5 bases from V and 4 bases from J, with 7 bases between. Germline V gene lookup returns CDR1 MNHNY and CDR2 SVGAGI (reference sequence). The CDR3 totals 12 residues. CDR3 coding DNA: TGTGCCAGCAGTCAGTATCCAGATACGCAGTATTTT. It translates to CASSQYPDTQYF.

The chain carries TRBV7-2 and TRBJ2-2; 8 nucleotides align to TRBD2. The CDR3 is made up of 16 amino acids. The germline V gene has CDR1 SGHTA and CDR2 FQGNSA. Trimming at V came to 1 base and at J to 7 bases, leaving 8 bases not matched to a gene. The CDR3 region is CASSLGSSGGRGELFF. CDR3 DNA sequence: TGTGCCAGCAGCTTAGGTTCCAGCGGGGGACGCGGGGAGCTGTTTTTT. The entire variable domain, with the rest obtained from reference TRBV7-2 and TRBJ2-2, is as follows: GAGVSQSPSNKVTEKGKDVELRCDPISGHTALYWYRQSLGQGLEFLIYFQGNSAPDKSGLPSDRFSAERTGGSVSTLTIQRTQQEDSAVYLCASSLGSSGGRGELFFGEGSRLTVL.

The rearrangement joins TRBV5-1 to TRBJ2-7; 8 bases match TRBD2. The junction had 16 bases not matched to a gene; V was cut back by 4 bases and J by 4 bases. This CDR3 comprises 17 residues. From germline, CDR1 is SGHRS and CDR2 YFSETQ. For the CDR3, the DNA is TGCGCCAGCAGCCTGTCCTACCCACCGGGACTAGTTTACGAGCAGTACTTC. Its translation: CASSLSYPPGLVYEQYF.

The chain recombines TRBV10-3 with TRBJ2-1; D not resolved. Trimming removed 3 bases from V and 0 bases from J, with 15 bases in between. Germline-derived CDR1 and CDR2 are ENHRY and SYGVKD. The CDR3 length is 17 residues. The CDR3 nucleotides are TGTGCCATCAGTGATTTCCCCTCGGCGAGCTCCTACAATGAGCAGTTCTTC. The encoded protein is CAISDFPSASSYNEQFF.

The chain combines TRBV7-9 with TRBJ2-1, with D unresolved. Germline CDR1 SEHNR, CDR2 FQNEAQ (reference sequence). This CDR3 has 14 residues. With 5 bases removed from V and 1 base from J, the gap between germline ends came to 9 bases. The CDR3 region is CASSAGRSYNEQFF. As DNA, the CDR3 is TGTGCCAGCAGCGCTGGACGGTCCTACAATGAGCAGTTCTTC.

The table lists this clone with a count of one. The CDR3 nucleotides read TGCGCCAGCAGCCCGGGTTGGGGGGGCCGGGACTATGGCTACACCTTC. This translates into CASSPGWGGRDYGYTF. V usage is TRBV5-1 and J usage is TRBJ1-2; weak D call: TRBD1 (6 bases). CDR1 and CDR2 (germline): SGHRS, YFSETQ. The CDR3 consists of 16 residues. The V end lost 4 bases, the J end lost 3 bases, and 19 bases lay between the germline ends.

The gene calls are TRBV13 and TRBJ1-6; the match to TRBD1 covers 12 bases. The germline V gene encodes CDR1 PRHDT and CDR2 FYEKMQ (reference sequence). The CDR3 has 16 residues. After removal of 5 bases from V and 9 bases from J, the junction contained 8 bases not matched to a gene. The CDR3 region is CASSPPGTGGVSPLHF. The CDR3 nucleotides are TGTGCCAGCAGCCCCCCCGGGACAGGGGGCGTTTCACCCCTCCACTTT.

This chain connects TRBV15 to TRBJ2-5; D unresolved. Germline CDR1 and CDR2: LNHNV and YYDKDF (reference sequence). CDR3 length: 15 amino acids. Trimming stripped 0 bases from V and 1 base from J, with 9 bases between. CDR3 sequence (DNA): TGTGCCACCAGCAGAGAGGTGGGCAGCCAAGAGACCCAGTACTTC. This sequence encodes CATSREVGSQETQYF.

The chain joins TRBV30 to TRBJ2-4; maybe TRBD1 (5 bases). Trimming shortened V by 1 base and J by 1 base, and 5 bases separated the two germline ends. The length of the CDR3 is 13 residues. In germline, CDR1 is GTSNPN, CDR2 SVGIG (reference sequence). Here the CDR3 reads CAWSAGAKNIQYF. DNA for the CDR3: TGTGCCTGGAGTGCAGGGGCCAAAAACATTCAGTACTTC.

J is TRBJ2-2 and V is TRBV9, with TRBD1 identical over 9 bases. Looked up from germline, CDR1 is SGDLS and CDR2 is YYNGEE. The CDR3 loop spans 18 amino acids. With 3 bases clipped from V and 5 bases from J, the junction kept 14 bases outside the gene matches. This chain's CDR3 is CASSGLIGQGPRTGELFF. Written as DNA, the CDR3 is TGTGCCAGCAGCGGCCTAATTGGACAGGGGCCGCGAACCGGGGAGCTGTTTTTT.

This clone was counted only a few times. The genes are TRBV5-6 and TRBJ1-6; D ambiguous. CDR3 length: 16 amino acids. Between the trimmed V and J ends, which lost 2 bases and 6 bases, there was a span of 15 bases. CDR1 and CDR2 (germline): SGHDT, YYEEEE. The CDR3 coding sequence is TGTGCCAGCAGCTTCTTTACACCGACGGGTAATTCACCCCTCCACTTT. Protein product: CASSFFTPTGNSPLHF.

The chain couples TRBV6-6 to TRBJ2-2; a weak D match, TRBD1 (5 bases). The CDR3 has 14 residues. Germline CDR1 reads MNHNY; CDR2 reads SVGAGI (reference sequence). With 7 bases removed from V and 1 base from J, the gap between germline ends came to 10 bases. CDR3 sequence reads: CASTGRENTGELFF. The CDR3, as DNA: TGTGCCAGCACTGGCAGGGAGAACACCGGGGAGCTGTTTTTT.

The rearrangement joins TRBV7-9 to TRBJ2-4; TRBD2 is a possible D gene (5 bases). The CDR3 loop spans 14 amino acids. V lost 2 bases and J 3 bases, leaving 8 bases between the germline ends. The germline CDR1 and CDR2 sequences are SEHNR and FQNEAQ (reference sequence). In DNA form, the CDR3 reads TGTGCCAGCAGCTTACTAGCCGACAAAAACATTCAGTACTTC. As protein: CASSLLADKNIQYF.

This rearrangement joins TRBV25-1 to TRBJ2-7; 9 bases match TRBD2. Germline-derived CDR1 and CDR2 are MGHDK and SYGVNS. The ends lost 0 bases at V and 4 bases at J; junction bases unmatched: 7. The length of the CDR3 is 16 residues. Here the CDR3 reads CASSEYSSGRRYEQYF. CDR3 nucleotide sequence: TGTGCCAGCAGTGAATATTCCAGCGGGAGGAGATACGAGCAGTACTTC.

This chain uses TRBV18 with TRBJ2-1; 10 bases fit TRBD2. The trim removed 2 bases at V and 1 base at J, leaving 5 bases unmatched. CDR3 length: 17 residues. Germline loops: CDR1 KGHSH, CDR2 LQKENI. The CDR3 DNA sequence: TGTGCCAGCTCACCAGAGAGCGGGAGGGGTTCCTACAATGAGCAGTTCTTC. Residues: CASSPESGRGSYNEQFF.

A few counts support this clone. The J gene is TRBJ1-1, the V gene TRBV30; D not resolved. Germline loops: CDR1 GTSNPN, CDR2 SVGIG (reference sequence). The CDR3 is 13 amino acids. Deletions cut 1 base from V and 3 bases from J, with 9 bases between. The CDR3: CAWSERADTEAFF. DNA for the CDR3: TGTGCCTGGAGTGAGAGGGCGGACACTGAAGCTTTCTTT.

The chain uses TRBV5-6 and TRBJ2-3, with a possible D match to TRBD1 (6 bases). Germline V gives CDR1 SGHDT, CDR2 YYEEEE. The CDR3 is 15 amino acids. V was cut by 0 bases and J by 2 bases, with 10 bases left in between. CDR3 in DNA: TGTGCCAGCAGCTTGGTTGGACAGAACACAGATACGCAGTATTTT. Its translation: CASSLVGQNTDTQYF.

The gene calls are TRBV30 and TRBJ1-2; the match to TRBD1 covers 7 bases. Per germline, CDR1 GTSNPN and CDR2 SVGIG (reference sequence). V was pared by 1 base and J by 4 bases, with 6 bases of the junction left unmatched. The CDR3 is made up of 14 amino acids. CDR3 in amino acids: CAWSDRGEGYGYTF. The CDR3 DNA follows: TGTGCCTGGAGTGACAGGGGCGAAGGCTATGGCTACACCTTC. The full variable domain, with the rest looked up from reference TRBV30 and TRBJ1-2, is SQTIHQWPATLVQPVGSPLSLECTVEGTSNPNLYWYRQAAGRGLQLLFYSVGIGQISSEVPQNLSASRPQDRQFILSSKKLLLSDSGFYLCAWSDRGEGYGYTFGSGTRLTVV.

This chain joins TRBV13 and TRBJ2-7; either TRBD1 or TRBD2 may supply D (5 bases each). With 5 bases removed from V and 2 bases from J, the gap between germline ends came to 13 bases. Germline assignment: CDR1 PRHDT and CDR2 FYEKMQ (reference sequence). CDR3 length: 14 residues. The CDR3: CASSRSGTTYEQYF. Here the CDR3 DNA reads TGTGCCAGCAGCCGCTCCGGGACCACCTACGAGCAGTACTTC.

The V gene is TRBV7-2, the J gene TRBJ2-3, with TRBD2 matching over 9 bases. The CDR3 covers 15 residues. CDR1 and CDR2 from the germline V gene are SGHTA and FQGNSA. V gave up 5 bases and J gave up 5 bases; unmatched junction bases: 8. As DNA, the CDR3 is TGTGCCAGCAGCCTAAGCGGGAGGAGGGGAGATACGCAGTATTTT. This translates into CASSLSGRRGDTQYF.

The chain's CDR3 is CASSPRDGVYTGELFF. CDR3 nucleotide sequence: TGTGCCAGCAGTCCACGTGACGGAGTTTACACCGGGGAGCTGTTTTTT. This chain joins TRBV6-6 and TRBJ2-2, with D hard to call. The CDR3 is 16 amino acids. Germline V lookup: CDR1 MNHNY, CDR2 SVGAGI (reference sequence). V dropped 5 bases and J dropped 3 bases, with 16 bases sitting between them.

Of note for this clone: Within the sample, other DNA sequences also encode this same CDR3. This chain links TRBV9 with TRBJ2-2; D is unresolved. CDR1 and CDR2 (germline): SGDLS, YYNGEE. This CDR3 contains 14 residues. The V end was cut by 0 bases, the J end by 5 bases, with 8 bases between. CDR3 DNA: TGTGCCAGCAGCGTAGCGACCTCGACCGGGGAGCTGTTTTTT. It translates to CASSVATSTGELFF.

V usage is TRBV25-1 and J usage is TRBJ2-1; no clear D. CDR3 size: 14 residues. V lost 8 bases to trimming and J lost 0 bases, with 11 bases between them. Germline assignment: CDR1 MGHDK and CDR2 SYGVNS. The CDR3 sequence: CASLTLSSYNEQFF. The CDR3 nucleotides read TGTGCCAGCTTGACTCTCAGCTCCTACAATGAGCAGTTCTTC.

This clone was seen just once. The chain has TRBV29-1 and TRBJ2-3; 9 bases agree with TRBD2. CDR1 and CDR2 (germline): SQVTM, ANQGSEA. This CDR3 region has 14 residues. Trimming took 6 bases from V and 3 from J; bases not matched to a gene: 7. CDR3 in amino acids: CSVSTSGPTDTQYF. The CDR3 bases are TGCAGCGTGTCGACTAGCGGCCCGACAGATACGCAGTATTTT.